These 24 T cell receptor beta chains originate from one sample sequenced in a study of T-cell memory formation after mild COVID-19. TCRdb fed the 5' RACE reads into MiXCR, producing one record per CDR3 protein. This sample has approximately 300,000 distinct CDR3 sequences; 15% to 20% occur once, and the top ten carry roughly 23%. The specimen was PBMCs or a T cell subset sorted from them (not recorded which). These receptors originate from a man aged 18 to 29 who had mild COVID-19 (a few samples of this study predate the infection). Cell type and time point are not known.

This clonotype was seen a few times. The chain employs TRBV10-3 and TRBJ2-1; D gene ambiguous. The CDR3 totals 16 residues. The germline CDR1 and CDR2 sequences are ENHRY and SYGVKD. Trimming pared 1 base from V and 8 bases from J, leaving 18 bases between. The CDR3 sequence is CAISEFPRRAGDEQFF. The CDR3 DNA is TGTGCCATCAGTGAGTTCCCCCGCCGAGCAGGCGATGAGCAGTTCTTC.

V is TRBV7-9 and J is TRBJ2-7; D might be TRBD2 (5 bases). V was pared by 6 bases and J by 6 bases, with 15 bases between. The V gene's germline CDR1 is SEHNR and CDR2 FQNEAQ (reference sequence). The CDR3 loop spans 13 amino acids. The CDR3, as DNA: TGTGCCAGCAGTTTTAGCCGGGGTTCCGAGCAGTACGTC. This translates into CASSFSRGSEQYV.

The V and J genes are TRBV5-6 and TRBJ1-1, with a possible D match to TRBD1 (6 bases). The V gene lost 3 bases and the J gene lost 4 bases, with 16 bases spanning the gap. The V gene's germline CDR1 is SGHDT and CDR2 YYEEEE. This CDR3 has 15 residues. The CDR3 DNA is TGTGCCAGCAGCTCGAGGGGGGGCCGGAGCACTGAAGCTTTCTTT. Protein: CASSSRGGRSTEAFF.

This clonotype appeared many times. CDR3 residues: CASSGTSGRNEQFF. The DNA of the CDR3 is TGTGCCAGCTCCGGGACTAGCGGAAGGAATGAGCAGTTCTTC. The V call is TRBV27, the J call TRBJ2-1; 11 bases fit TRBD2. The junction had 7 bases not matched to a gene; V was cut back by 8 bases and J by 7 bases. Germline-derived CDR1 and CDR2 are MNHEY and SMNVEV (reference sequence). This CDR3 comprises 14 residues.

This clonotype was observed a handful of times. The rearrangement joins TRBV20-1 to TRBJ2-3; D is perhaps TRBD2 (6 bases). Germline lookup yields CDR1 DFQATT and CDR2 SNEGSKA (reference sequence). V was cut by 0 bases and J by 5 bases, with 12 bases left in between. This CDR3 is 14 amino acids long. The CDR3 sequence is CSARDEVGGDTQYF. CDR3 DNA sequence: TGCAGTGCTAGAGATGAAGTCGGGGGAGATACGCAGTATTTT.

The CDR3 protein is CASRDEGRGTEAFF. DNA of the CDR3: TGTGCCAGCAGGGACGAAGGGAGGGGCACTGAAGCTTTCTTT. The rearrangement joins TRBV12-3 or TRBV12-4 to TRBJ1-1; TRBD1 is a possible D gene (5 bases). The CDR3 loop spans 14 amino acids. Trimming took off 6 bases at V and 4 bases at J, with 15 bases between the two ends.

The V call is TRBV4-3, the J call TRBJ1-1; 7 bases match TRBD1. The V gene end was trimmed by 3 bases and the J gene end by 6 bases; junction bases not matched to a gene: 7. The CDR3 loop spans 14 amino acids. Germline CDR1 LGHNA, CDR2 YSLEER. The CDR3 spells CASSHQGVGAEAFF. CDR3 DNA sequence: TGCGCCAGCAGCCATCAGGGGGTCGGGGCTGAAGCTTTCTTT.

This chain links TRBV20-1 with TRBJ2-3; D is unresolved. The germline gives CDR1 DFQATT, CDR2 SNEGSKA (reference sequence). CDR3 size: 11 residues. V lost 2 bases and J lost 2, with 2 bases in between. CDR3 nucleotide sequence: TGCAGTGCTAGATACACAGATACGCAGTATTTT. Its translation is CSARYTDTQYF.

The gene calls are TRBV27 and TRBJ2-2; D is unclear. V shed 0 bases and J shed 1 base, with 6 bases lying between them. The CDR3 has 15 residues. Germline CDR1 and CDR2: MNHEY and SMNVEV (reference sequence). The CDR3: CASSLSPMNTGELFF. In DNA form, the CDR3 reads TGTGCCAGCAGTTTATCCCCCATGAACACCGGGGAGCTGTTTTTT.

The sample holds a few counts of this clonotype. This chain connects TRBV7-9 to TRBJ2-1; D unresolved. The CDR3 runs 11 residues. Germline V CDR1 and CDR2: SEHNR, FQNEAQ (reference sequence). V lost 4 bases, J lost 9 bases, and 7 bases lay in between. The CDR3 loop is CASSWNVEQFF. In DNA form, the CDR3 reads TGTGCCAGCAGCTGGAATGTTGAGCAGTTCTTC.

There are a few counts of this clonotype. The chain carries TRBV5-1 and TRBJ2-6; D not certain. The CDR3 is 15 amino acids. V gave up 0 bases and J gave up 1 base, with 5 bases separating them. Germline V gene sequence: CDR1 SGHRS, CDR2 YFSETQ. CDR3 nucleotides: TGCGCCAGCAGCTTGGCCCGGTCTGGGGCCAACGTCCTGACTTTC. It codes for CASSLARSGANVLTF.

This clonotype showed up just a few times. The DNA of the CDR3 is TGTGCCGCCGGCACTAGCGGGGGGCGCTACGAGCAGTACTTC. As protein: CAAGTSGGRYEQYF. The chain links TRBV30 to TRBJ2-7; 12 nucleotides agree with TRBD2. Germline V gives CDR1 GTSNPN, CDR2 SVGIG (reference sequence). The CDR3 extends over 14 amino acids. Trimming removed 8 bases from V and 3 bases from J; junction bases left unmatched: 8.

The sample holds many counts of this clonotype. The CDR3 region has the DNA TGTGCCACCAGCAGCGGGGGCTCCGGGGAGCTGTTTTTT. Amino acid sequence: CATSSGGSGELFF. This rearrangement joins TRBV15 to TRBJ2-2; D may be TRBD1 or TRBD2 (6 bases each). From germline, CDR1 is LNHNV and CDR2 YYDKDF (reference sequence). Trimming removed 3 bases from V and 6 bases from J, with 8 bases in between. This CDR3 region has 13 residues.

The genes are TRBV9 and TRBJ2-3, with D perhaps assigned TRBD1 or TRBD2 (5 bases each). The germline gives CDR1 SGDLS, CDR2 YYNGEE. The V gene lost 4 bases and the J gene lost 6 bases, with 12 bases spanning the gap. The CDR3 is 13 residues long. The CDR3 DNA is TGTGCCAGCAGCCTGGGGGTGGGGGATACGCAGTATTTT. It yields the protein CASSLGVGDTQYF.

This rearrangement joins TRBV4-2 to TRBJ2-1, with a tentative D call TRBD2 (6 bases). The length of the CDR3 is 13 residues. V was cut by 3 bases and J by 10 bases, with 13 bases left in between. Germline CDR1 LGHNA, CDR2 YNFKEQ. In nucleotides, the CDR3 is TGTGCCAGCAGCCAGCCCCCGGGGGAAGAGCAGTTCTTC. Translated: CASSQPPGEEQFF.

This chain connects TRBV20-1 to TRBJ2-1; D unclear. This CDR3 is 9 amino acids long. V lost 5 bases and J 6 bases, leaving 2 bases between the germline ends. CDR1 and CDR2 (germline): DFQATT, SNEGSKA (reference sequence). CDR3 sequence (DNA): TGCAGTGCTGGCAATGAGCAGTTCTTC. Its protein is CSAGNEQFF.

This clonotype was seen a handful of times. This rearrangement joins TRBV5-4 to TRBJ2-5; 9 bases align to TRBD1. This CDR3 is 14 amino acids long. Germline V gene data show CDR1 as SGHNT and CDR2 as YYREEE (reference sequence). V was clipped by 4 bases and J by 5 bases; unmatched bases: 6. CDR3: CASSPTGGGETQYF. In DNA, the CDR3 is TGTGCCAGCAGCCCTACAGGGGGCGGGGAGACCCAGTACTTC. The full variable domain, in which reference TRBV5-4 and TRBJ2-5 provide the parts outside the CDR3, is ETGVTQSPTHLIKTRGQQVTLRCSSQSGHNTVSWYQQALGQGPQFIFQYYREEENGRGNFPPRFSGLQFPNYSSELNVNALELDDSALYLCASSPTGGGETQYFGPGTRLLVL.

J is TRBJ1-5 and V is TRBV7-2; no clear D gene. V lost 1 base to trimming and J lost 5 bases, with 6 bases between them. The CDR3 extends over 13 amino acids. Germline V gives CDR1 SGHTA, CDR2 FQGNSA. The CDR3 sequence: CASSLVEDQPQHF. Here the CDR3 DNA reads TGTGCCAGCAGCTTAGTGGAGGATCAGCCCCAGCATTTT.

This clonotype has only one observation. In this CDR3 the conserved last residue, phenylalanine or tryptophan, is missing, so a read error is likely. The chain is built from TRBV5-6 and TRBJ2-1; TRBD1 is a possible D gene (5 bases). V dropped 7 bases and J dropped 2 bases, with 10 bases sitting between them. Germline CDR1 SGHDT, CDR2 YYEEEE. The CDR3 is 13 amino acids. The CDR3: CASGRGAYNEQFS. CDR3 DNA: TGTGCCAGCGGAAGGGGTGCCTACAATGAGCAGTTCTCC.

The V and J genes are TRBV27 and TRBJ2-7; 7 bases match TRBD2. The CDR3 is made up of 16 amino acids. V shed 2 bases, J shed 3 bases, and the junction held 10 bases outside the gene matches. The germline V gene has CDR1 MNHEY and CDR2 SMNVEV (reference sequence). CDR3 sequence: CASSLPAGDWHYEQYF. The DNA for the CDR3 is TGTGCCAGCAGTTTACCCGCGGGGGACTGGCACTACGAGCAGTACTTC.

The chain couples TRBV6-5 to TRBJ1-1; D uncertain. This CDR3 spans 12 amino acids. Trimming pared 9 bases from V and 1 base from J, leaving 9 bases between. Germline V gene data show CDR1 as MNHEY and CDR2 as SVGAGI. In DNA, the CDR3 is TGTGCCAGTCCGACCTGGAACACTGAAGCTTTCTTT. It encodes CASPTWNTEAFF.

The sample holds many counts of this clonotype. The rearrangement links TRBV12-3 or TRBV12-4 to TRBJ2-1, with a possible D match to TRBD2 (7 bases). CDR3 length equals 11 residues. Trimming cost V 6 bases and J 11 bases, with 11 bases left between them. The CDR3 sequence is CASSPGGQQFF. The CDR3 DNA reads TGTGCCAGCAGCCCCGGGGGGCAGCAGTTCTTC.

In its sample, this clonotype was seen a few times. The gene calls are TRBV5-1 and TRBJ2-2, with no clear D. Germline V gene sequence: CDR1 SGHRS, CDR2 YFSETQ. The CDR3 spans 15 residues. V lost 4 bases to trimming and J lost 2 bases, with 12 bases between them. CDR3 region: CASSLGYSNTGELFF. The CDR3, as DNA: TGCGCCAGCAGCCTGGGGTATTCCAACACCGGGGAGCTGTTTTTT.

This clonotype has just a few counts. The chain couples TRBV7-9 to TRBJ2-4; D remains unclear. This CDR3 is built from 12 residues. Trimming pared 8 bases from V and 9 bases from J, leaving 14 bases between. Germline CDR1 reads SEHNR; CDR2 reads FQNEAQ (reference sequence). This CDR3 is CASAAYGSIQYF. CDR3 DNA: TGTGCCAGCGCGGCCTACGGTAGCATTCAGTACTTC. Full variable domain (remainder filled in from reference TRBV7-9 and TRBJ2-4): DTGVSQNPRHKITKRGQNVTFRCDPISEHNRLYWYRQTLGQGPEFLTYFQNEAQLEKSRLLSDRFSAERPKGSFSTLEIQRTEQGDSAMYLCASAAYGSIQYFGAGTRLSVL.